A single sample is the source of the 10 T cell receptor beta chains below, sequenced in a study of blood T cell repertoires in COVID-19. Profiling relied on immunoSEQ multiplex PCR, and the TCRdb table lists in-frame clones only, not all of them. The sample consists of 220,000 or so clones, about 79% of them appearing once. The sample taken for sequencing was PBMCs or T cells enriched from blood (not recorded which). Receptors originate from a middle-aged woman with acute COVID-19.

V and J are TRBV7-9 and TRBJ2-1, with 7 bases lining up with TRBD1. The germline gives CDR1 SEHNR, CDR2 FQNEAQ (reference sequence). Unmatched junction bases numbered 6, after V lost 1 base and J lost 0 bases. The CDR3 is 17 amino acids. CDR3 protein: CASSLVDRMSSYNEQFF. Here the CDR3 DNA reads TGTGCCAGCAGCTTAGTGGACAGGATGAGCTCCTACAATGAGCAGTTCTTC.

The chain recombines TRBV5-1 with TRBJ2-5; TRBD1 aligns across 9 bases. The germline V gene has CDR1 SGHRS and CDR2 YFSETQ. The CDR3 is 15 residues long. J was trimmed by 5 bases and V by 3 bases; bases with no gene match: 8. The CDR3 sequence is CASSSGTGTPETQYF. The CDR3 DNA reads as TGCGCCAGCAGCTCCGGGACAGGGACCCCTGAGACCCAGTACTTC.

The CDR3 DNA reads TGCGCCAGCAGAACTAGACTAGCAGGGACAGATACGCAGTATTTT. It codes for CASRTRLAGTDTQYF. The V call is TRBV5-1, the J call TRBJ2-3; 7 nucleotides line up with TRBD2. Germline CDR1 reads SGHRS; CDR2 reads YFSETQ. The CDR3 totals 15 residues. V was pared by 5 bases and J by 3 bases, with 9 bases of the junction left unmatched. Supplemented by reference TRBV5-1 and TRBJ2-3, the full variable domain reads KAGVTQTPRYLIKTRGQQVTLSCSPISGHRSVSWYQQTPGQGLQFLFEYFSETQRNKGNFPGRFSGRQFSNSRSEMNVSTLELGDSALYLCASRTRLAGTDTQYFGPGTRLTVL.

The V call is TRBV24-1, the J call TRBJ1-2, with unresolved D. This CDR3 is built from 13 residues. Germline V gene sequence: CDR1 KGHDR, CDR2 SFDVKD. Trimming left V 5 bases short and J 8 bases short, with 14 bases between. The CDR3 DNA reads TGTGCCACCAGTGCCCATAAGGAGTACGGCTACACCTTC. As protein: CATSAHKEYGYTF.

This chain uses TRBV9 with TRBJ1-6; D gene ambiguous. V was clipped by 4 bases and J by 9 bases, with 11 bases between them. The germline CDR1 and CDR2 sequences are SGDLS and YYNGEE. This CDR3 region has 13 residues. CDR3 residues: CASSPADRSPLHF. For the CDR3, the DNA is TGTGCCAGCAGCCCAGCGGACCGTTCACCCCTCCACTTT. The complete variable domain, with remaining parts taken from reference TRBV9 and TRBJ1-6, reads DSGVTQTPKHLITATGQRVTLRCSPRSGDLSVYWYQQSLDQGLQFLIQYYNGEERAKGNILERFSAQQFPDLHSELNLSSLELGDSALYFCASSPADRSPLHFGNGTRLTVT.

The J gene is TRBJ1-4, the V gene TRBV19; the D is unclear. Trimming shortened V by 6 bases and J by 0 bases, and 8 bases separated the two germline ends. CDR3 length: 14 residues. Germline V gene sequence: CDR1 LNHDA, CDR2 SQIVND (reference sequence). The CDR3 here is CASSRDPTNEKLFF. The CDR3 DNA is TGTGCCAGTAGCCGGGATCCAACTAATGAAAAACTGTTTTTT.

The CDR3 sequence: CATSDLLPRRGYGYTF. CDR3 bases: TGTGCCACCAGTGATTTGCTTCCGAGGAGAGGCTATGGCTACACCTTC. The V gene is TRBV24-1, the J gene TRBJ1-2; D is undetermined. The germline CDR1 and CDR2 sequences are KGHDR and SFDVKD. CDR3 length: 16 residues. V dropped 0 bases and J dropped 4 bases, with 14 bases sitting between them.

The chain couples TRBV5-1 to TRBJ1-3, with D perhaps matching TRBD1 (6 bases). Germline CDR1 SGHRS, CDR2 YFSETQ. The CDR3 has 14 amino acids. V lost 0 bases, J lost 4 bases, and 8 bases lay in between. Here the CDR3 DNA reads TGCGCCAGCAGCTTGGGGACAGCAGGAAACACCATATATTTT. It codes for CASSLGTAGNTIYF.

In this sample, this clone turned up once. The chain couples TRBV7-3 to TRBJ2-3; 8 bases are shared with TRBD2. Germline lookup yields CDR1 SGHTA and CDR2 FQGTGA. Trimming at V came to 4 bases and at J to 2 bases, leaving 8 bases not matched to a gene. The CDR3 is 16 residues long. In DNA, the CDR3 is TGTGCCAGCAGCTCCTTCTGGCGGGGGGCCACAGATACGCAGTATTTT. Translating it yields CASSSFWRGATDTQYF.

The chain uses TRBV4-2 and TRBJ1-4; TRBD1 matches 8 bases. V shed 5 bases, J shed 4 bases, and the junction held 6 bases outside the gene matches. The CDR3 totals 15 residues. Per the germline V gene, CDR1 is LGHNA and CDR2 is YNFKEQ. The CDR3 DNA sequence: TGTGCCAGCAGCGGACAGGGAAATGTTAATGAAAAACTGTTTTTT. This translates into CASSGQGNVNEKLFF.